The 25 T cell receptor beta chains below come from one sample, sequenced in a study of shared clonotypes between healthy human individuals. Measured with immunoSEQ multiplex PCR; TCRdb has only the in-frame clones, and not every one. Here the sample spans about 2 million clones, about 95% being singletons. Naivety among CD8 cells was defined by CD45RO negativity and positive CCR7 selection, thereby excluding terminally differentiated effector memory CD45RA+ cells. Sequencing used naive CD8+ T cells sorted from blood. Every receptor here comes from a young man in good health.

The rearrangement joins TRBV11-3 to TRBJ2-3; no definite D call. CDR3 length equals 16 residues. V was trimmed by 1 base and J by 0 bases, leaving 11 bases between them. The germline V gene has CDR1 SGHNT and CDR2 YENEEA. Here the CDR3 reads CASSLGDTTSTDTQYF. The DNA of the CDR3 is TGTGCCAGCAGCTTAGGCGACACTACTAGCACAGATACGCAGTATTTT.

The CDR3 DNA reads TGTGCCAGCAGTGATACAGAGTATTCCTACGAGCAGTACTTC. This encodes CASSDTEYSYEQYF. J is TRBJ2-7 and V is TRBV6-1; the D is unclear. This CDR3 has 14 amino acids. The germline V gene has CDR1 MNHNS and CDR2 SASEGT. V dropped 3 bases and J dropped 1 base, with 10 bases sitting between them.

V gene TRBV28 combines with J gene TRBJ1-2, with D hard to call. Germline CDR1 MDHEN, CDR2 SYDVKM. Trimming pared 3 bases from V and 1 base from J, leaving 6 bases between. The length of the CDR3 is 13 residues. CDR3 sequence: CASSFGINYGYTF. Written as DNA, the CDR3 is TGTGCCAGCAGTTTTGGGATTAACTATGGCTACACCTTC.

The rearrangement links TRBV4-1 to TRBJ2-7; the match to TRBD2 covers 9 bases. Germline lookup yields CDR1 MGHRA and CDR2 YSYEKL. V was clipped by 0 bases and J by 2 bases; unmatched bases: 20. This CDR3 is built from 21 residues. CDR3 protein: CASSQDSWASGTIRETYEQYF. The CDR3 DNA reads TGCGCCAGCAGCCAAGATAGTTGGGCTAGCGGGACCATACGTGAGACCTACGAGCAGTACTTC.

The V call is TRBV6-4, the J call TRBJ1-2; a possible D gene is TRBD1 (6 bases). Germline CDR1 is MRHNA and CDR2 is SNTAGT. The CDR3 sequence is 17 residues long. Trimming removed 2 bases from V and 4 bases from J, with 20 bases in between. The CDR3 sequence is CASSDQEFPGQLYGYTF. The DNA of the CDR3 is TGTGCCAGCAGTGACCAAGAGTTCCCGGGACAACTCTATGGCTACACCTTC.

A word on this clone: Other DNA variants within this sample encode the same CDR3. The J gene is TRBJ1-1, the V gene TRBV4-3; D gene unclear. This CDR3 contains 13 residues. V lost 0 bases and J lost 5, with 7 bases in between. CDR1 is LGHNA and CDR2 is YSLEER in the germline V gene. The CDR3 region is CASSQDLETEAFF. DNA for the CDR3: TGCGCCAGCAGCCAAGATCTGGAGACTGAAGCTTTCTTT.

This sequence joins TRBV19 and TRBJ2-1, with D possibly TRBD2 on 5 matching bases. Trimming pared 4 bases from V and 3 bases from J, leaving 10 bases between. The germline gives CDR1 LNHDA, CDR2 SQIVND (reference sequence). This CDR3 is 14 amino acids long. CDR3 nucleotides: TGTGCCAGTAGTAGTCTAGCCTTCTACAATGAGCAGTTCTTC. Its translation is CASSSLAFYNEQFF.

The chain is built from TRBV7-9 and TRBJ2-7; 7 bases align to TRBD1. Per the germline V gene, CDR1 is SEHNR and CDR2 is FQNEAQ (reference sequence). CDR3 length: 15 residues. V shed 1 base, J shed 3 bases, and the junction held 6 bases outside the gene matches. This CDR3 reads CASSLGRDSVYEQYF. The CDR3 DNA is TGTGCCAGCAGCTTAGGCCGGGACAGCGTCTACGAGCAGTACTTC.

This chain uses TRBV29-1 with TRBJ2-1, with TRBD2 as a possible D gene (6 bases). Trimming removed 5 bases at V and 6 bases at J, with 17 bases between. The germline V gene encodes CDR1 SQVTM and CDR2 ANQGSEA. CDR3 length: 14 amino acids. For the CDR3, the DNA is TGCAGCGTTTATCCGGGACTCCAAGGCAATGAGCAGTTCTTC. Its protein product is CSVYPGLQGNEQFF.

The chain uses TRBV5-1 and TRBJ2-3, with D perhaps TRBD1 or TRBD2 (6 bases each). Per germline, CDR1 SGHRS and CDR2 YFSETQ. The CDR3 runs 15 residues. V was clipped by 4 bases and J by 1 base, with 13 bases between them. CDR3: CASSGSGEGTDTQYF. In nucleotides, the CDR3 is TGCGCCAGCAGCGGATCAGGGGAGGGCACAGATACGCAGTATTTT.

V usage is TRBV28 and J usage is TRBJ2-5, with a weak D call TRBD2 (6 bases). This CDR3 spans 14 amino acids. Trimming left V 7 bases short and J 0 bases short, with 12 bases between. Per germline, CDR1 MDHEN and CDR2 SYDVKM. CDR3 protein: CASTDYRYQETQYF. The CDR3 nucleotides read TGTGCCAGCACGGACTATCGGTACCAAGAGACCCAGTACTTC.

The V call is TRBV4-3, the J call TRBJ1-4; D remains unclear. Per the germline V gene, CDR1 is LGHNA and CDR2 is YSLEER. The CDR3 runs to 16 residues. V was trimmed by 0 bases and J by 2 bases, leaving 10 bases between them. CDR3 nucleotides: TGCGCCAGCAGCCAAGATTGGGTAGCCACTAATGAAAAACTGTTTTTT. Translation: CASSQDWVATNEKLFF.

The rearrangement uses TRBV28 and TRBJ2-7; no firm D call. The CDR3 has 13 amino acids. V was cut by 4 bases and J by 3 bases, with 10 bases left in between. Per germline, CDR1 MDHEN and CDR2 SYDVKM. CDR3 loop: CASSYTVIYEQYF. CDR3 nucleotide sequence: TGTGCCAGCAGTTATACAGTAATCTACGAGCAGTACTTC.

The chain couples TRBV28 to TRBJ2-7; 7 nucleotides line up with TRBD1. V shed 8 bases, J shed 0 bases, and the junction held 4 bases outside the gene matches. Germline CDR1 is MDHEN and CDR2 is SYDVKM. CDR3 length: 13 amino acids. CDR3 residues: CASRDSGSYEQYF. For the CDR3, the DNA is TGTGCCAGCCGGGACAGTGGCTCCTACGAGCAGTACTTC.

The chain's CDR3 is CASSYQIVGQTTGELFF. The CDR3 DNA sequence: TGTGCCAGCAGCTATCAAATTGTAGGACAGACAACCGGGGAGCTGTTTTTT. The rearrangement links TRBV7-9 to TRBJ2-2; maybe TRBD1 (6 bases). The CDR3 has 17 residues. Germline V gives CDR1 SEHNR, CDR2 FQNEAQ (reference sequence). V lost 4 bases and J lost 5, with 20 bases in between.

V gene TRBV4-1 combines with J gene TRBJ2-5, with D perhaps TRBD2 (5 bases). Germline CDR1 and CDR2: MGHRA and YSYEKL. The V end was cut by 0 bases, the J end by 3 bases, with 14 bases between. The CDR3 is made up of 16 amino acids. CDR3 amino acids: CASSQEWGEGEETQYF. CDR3 DNA: TGCGCCAGCAGCCAAGAATGGGGAGAGGGTGAAGAGACCCAGTACTTC.

V usage is TRBV5-4 and J usage is TRBJ2-2; a possible D gene is TRBD1 (5 bases). V lost 2 bases to trimming and J lost 3 bases, with 8 bases between them. The CDR3 is 14 residues long. Germline CDR1 reads SGHNT; CDR2 reads YYREEE (reference sequence). Here the CDR3 reads CASSFVQDTGELFF. In DNA form, the CDR3 reads TGTGCCAGCAGCTTCGTACAGGACACCGGGGAGCTGTTTTTT.

A single count supports this clone. This chain uses TRBV5-4 with TRBJ1-6; possible D gene TRBD1, 5 bases. The germline gives CDR1 SGHNT, CDR2 YYREEE (reference sequence). The V end lost 4 bases, the J end lost 6 bases, and 14 bases lay between the germline ends. The CDR3 contains 15 residues. CDR3 DNA: TGTGCCAGCAGCCTCTGGGGGGGAGGTAATTCACCCCTCCACTTT. It encodes CASSLWGGGNSPLHF.

The chain carries TRBV7-9 and TRBJ2-7; D uncertain. Deletions cut 2 bases from V and 3 bases from J, with 14 bases between. Per germline, CDR1 SEHNR and CDR2 FQNEAQ (reference sequence). The CDR3 runs 15 residues. CDR3 sequence reads: CASSLSPPSDYEQYF. For the CDR3, the DNA is TGTGCCAGCAGCTTATCCCCGCCTTCGGACTACGAGCAGTACTTC.

A note on this clone: This same CDR3 is encoded by further DNA sequences in the sample. The genes are TRBV4-1 and TRBJ1-1; D remains ambiguous. The germline V gene has CDR1 MGHRA and CDR2 YSYEKL. The CDR3 covers 13 residues. V lost 1 base, J lost 2 bases, and 5 bases lay in between. CDR3 residues: CASSQVENTEAFF. CDR3 coding DNA: TGCGCCAGCAGCCAAGTAGAAAACACTGAAGCTTTCTTT.

The gene calls are TRBV27 and TRBJ2-3, with a possible D match to TRBD2 (6 bases). V lost 5 bases to trimming and J lost 4 bases, with 19 bases between them. The CDR3 runs 16 residues. CDR1 and CDR2 (germline): MNHEY, SMNVEV (reference sequence). The CDR3 DNA reads as TGTGCCAGCAGTCCCAGTGTAGGGGAGGTCGCAGATACGCAGTATTTT. This codes for CASSPSVGEVADTQYF.

The chain carries TRBV9 and TRBJ2-2; 8 nucleotides align to TRBD1. Germline-derived CDR1 and CDR2 are SGDLS and YYNGEE. V trimming: 4 bases; J trimming: 4 bases; junction bases outside the gene matches: 6. The CDR3 has 15 amino acids. The CDR3 nucleotides read TGTGCCAGCAGCCCGTGGACAGGGCGCACCGGGGAGCTGTTTTTT. Its translation: CASSPWTGRTGELFF.

This clone was detected a few times. The V gene is TRBV6-5, the J gene TRBJ2-7; D could derive from TRBD1 or TRBD2 (6 bases each). The V end lost 5 bases, the J end lost 9 bases, and 14 bases lay between the germline ends. This CDR3 has 12 residues. The germline V gene has CDR1 MNHEY and CDR2 SVGAGI. The CDR3 bases are TGTGCCAGCAGTCTACAGGGAGGAGGGCAGTACTTC. It yields the protein CASSLQGGGQYF.

The J gene is TRBJ1-1, the V gene TRBV6-5; a weak D match, TRBD1 (6 bases). CDR3 length: 15 amino acids. V lost 5 bases, J lost 6 bases, and 19 bases lay in between. CDR1 is MNHEY, CDR2 SVGAGI, per germline. The CDR3 nucleotides read TGTGCCAGCAGTAGCCCGATTGAGGGGGGCGCTGAAGCTTTCTTT. It encodes CASSSPIEGGAEAFF.

The chain carries TRBV9 and TRBJ2-7; a weak D match, TRBD2 (6 bases). The CDR3 length is 17 residues. Trimming took off 4 bases at V and 5 bases at J, with 25 bases between the two ends. Germline V CDR1 and CDR2: SGDLS, YYNGEE. CDR3: CASSPNQGGTFGDEQYF. The CDR3 region has the DNA TGTGCCAGCAGCCCAAACCAGGGCGGGACGTTCGGCGACGAGCAGTACTTC.